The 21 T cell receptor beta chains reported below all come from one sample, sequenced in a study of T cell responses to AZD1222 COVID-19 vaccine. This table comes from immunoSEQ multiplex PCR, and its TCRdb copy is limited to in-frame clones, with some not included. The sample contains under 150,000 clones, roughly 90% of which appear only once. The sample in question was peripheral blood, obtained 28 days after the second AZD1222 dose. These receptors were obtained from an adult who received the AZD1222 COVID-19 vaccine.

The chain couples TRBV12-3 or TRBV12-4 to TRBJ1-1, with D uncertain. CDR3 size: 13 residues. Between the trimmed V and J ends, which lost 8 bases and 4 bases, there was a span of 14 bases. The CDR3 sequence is CASSPQPSTEAFF. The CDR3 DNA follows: TGTGCCAGCTCCCCCCAACCCTCCACTGAAGCTTTCTTT.

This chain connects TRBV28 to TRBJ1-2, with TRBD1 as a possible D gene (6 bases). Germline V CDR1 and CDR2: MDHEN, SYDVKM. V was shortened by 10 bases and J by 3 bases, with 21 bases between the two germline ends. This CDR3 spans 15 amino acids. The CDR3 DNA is TGTGCCACCCTAATTGAGCGGGGGCAATACTATGGCTACACCTTC. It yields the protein CATLIERGQYYGYTF.

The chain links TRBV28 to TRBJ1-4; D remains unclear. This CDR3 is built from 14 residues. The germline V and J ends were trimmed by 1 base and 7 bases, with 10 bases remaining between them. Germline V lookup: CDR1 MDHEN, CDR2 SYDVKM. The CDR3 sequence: CASSLYSTSEKLFF. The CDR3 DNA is TGTGCCAGCAGTTTATATAGCACGAGTGAAAAACTGTTTTTT.

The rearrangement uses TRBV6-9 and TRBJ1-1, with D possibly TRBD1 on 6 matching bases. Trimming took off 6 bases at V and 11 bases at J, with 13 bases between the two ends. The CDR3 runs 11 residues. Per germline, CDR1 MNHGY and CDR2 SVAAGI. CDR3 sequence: CASRNRVVAFF. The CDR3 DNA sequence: TGTGCCAGCAGGAACAGGGTAGTCGCTTTCTTT.

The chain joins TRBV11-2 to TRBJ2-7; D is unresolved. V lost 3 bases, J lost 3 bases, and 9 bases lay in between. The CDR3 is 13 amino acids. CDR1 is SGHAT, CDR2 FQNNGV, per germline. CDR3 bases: TGTGCCAGCAGCTTCGTACCAAACTACGAGCAGTACTTC. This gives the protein CASSFVPNYEQYF.

CDR3 protein: CASSVVGGSNTEAFF. The CDR3 nucleotides read TGTGCCAGCAGCGTAGTAGGGGGTTCGAACACTGAAGCTTTCTTT. The chain has TRBV9 and TRBJ1-1; tentative D call: TRBD1 (6 bases). The CDR3 consists of 15 residues. The germline V gene encodes CDR1 SGDLS and CDR2 YYNGEE. Trimming shortened V by 0 bases and J by 1 base, and 10 bases separated the two germline ends.

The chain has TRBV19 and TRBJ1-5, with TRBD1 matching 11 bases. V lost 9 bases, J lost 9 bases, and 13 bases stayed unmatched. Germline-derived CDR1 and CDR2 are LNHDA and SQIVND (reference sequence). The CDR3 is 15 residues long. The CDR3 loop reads CASRESGQGEPPQHF. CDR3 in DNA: TGTGCCAGCAGAGAGTCGGGACAGGGGGAGCCGCCCCAGCATTTT.

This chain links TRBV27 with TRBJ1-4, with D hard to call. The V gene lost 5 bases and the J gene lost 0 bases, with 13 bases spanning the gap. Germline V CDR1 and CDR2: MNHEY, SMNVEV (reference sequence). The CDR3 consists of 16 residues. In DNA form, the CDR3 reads TGTGCCAGCAGTCCCCTTGTGGGGTCAACTAATGAAAAACTGTTTTTT. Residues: CASSPLVGSTNEKLFF.

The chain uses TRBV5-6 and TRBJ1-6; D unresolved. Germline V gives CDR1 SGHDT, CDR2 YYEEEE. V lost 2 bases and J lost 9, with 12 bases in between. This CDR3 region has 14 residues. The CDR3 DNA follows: TGTGCCAGCAGCTTAGAAGGGATAAGTTCACCCCTCCACTTT. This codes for CASSLEGISSPLHF.

CDR3 sequence: CASRAGGLSNQPQHF. The CDR3 DNA reads as TGTGCCAGTCGGGCTGGAGGGCTGAGCAATCAGCCCCAGCATTTT. V usage is TRBV19 and J usage is TRBJ1-5, with no clear D. The CDR3 covers 15 residues. The V and J ends lost 8 bases and 1 base respectively, with 15 bases between them. The germline gives CDR1 LNHDA, CDR2 SQIVND (reference sequence). Together with reference TRBV19 and TRBJ1-5, the CDR3 gives the full variable domain: DGGITQSPKYLFRKEGQNVTLSCEQNLNHDAMYWYRQDPGQGLRLIYYSQIVNDFQKGDIAEGYSVSREKKESFPLTVTSAQKNPTAFYLCASRAGGLSNQPQHFGDGTRLSIL.

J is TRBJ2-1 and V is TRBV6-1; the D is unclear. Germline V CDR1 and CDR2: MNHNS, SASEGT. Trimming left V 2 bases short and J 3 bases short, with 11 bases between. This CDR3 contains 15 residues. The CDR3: CASSERLNSYNEQFF. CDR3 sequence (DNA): TGTGCCAGCAGTGAACGGTTGAATAGCTACAATGAGCAGTTCTTC.

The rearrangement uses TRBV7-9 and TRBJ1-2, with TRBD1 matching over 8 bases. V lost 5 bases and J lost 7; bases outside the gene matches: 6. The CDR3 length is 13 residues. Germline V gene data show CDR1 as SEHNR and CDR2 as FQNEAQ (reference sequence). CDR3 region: CASSGQGVGGYTF. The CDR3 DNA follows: TGTGCCAGCAGCGGACAGGGCGTAGGTGGCTACACCTTC.

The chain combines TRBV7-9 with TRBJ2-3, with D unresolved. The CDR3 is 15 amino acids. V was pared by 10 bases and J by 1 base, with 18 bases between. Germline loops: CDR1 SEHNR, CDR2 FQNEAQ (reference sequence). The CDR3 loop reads CATTDGEVGTDTQYF. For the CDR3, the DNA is TGTGCCACCACAGACGGCGAGGTCGGCACAGATACGCAGTATTTT.

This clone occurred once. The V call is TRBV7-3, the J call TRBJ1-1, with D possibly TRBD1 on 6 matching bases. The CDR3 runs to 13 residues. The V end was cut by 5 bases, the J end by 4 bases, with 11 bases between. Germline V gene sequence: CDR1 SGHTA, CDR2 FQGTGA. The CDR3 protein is CASSRGGSTEAFF. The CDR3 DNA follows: TGTGCCAGCAGCCGTGGGGGCAGCACTGAAGCTTTCTTT.

CDR3 DNA sequence: TGTGCTAGTGGTACTAGCGGGGGGAACTATGAGCAGTTCTTC. As protein: CASGTSGGNYEQFF. This rearrangement joins TRBV12-5 to TRBJ2-1; 12 bases are a match to TRBD2. Losses at the gene ends were 5 bases for V and 8 bases for J; bases not matched to a gene: 4. Germline CDR1 reads LGHNT; CDR2 reads FRNRAP. This CDR3 spans 14 amino acids.

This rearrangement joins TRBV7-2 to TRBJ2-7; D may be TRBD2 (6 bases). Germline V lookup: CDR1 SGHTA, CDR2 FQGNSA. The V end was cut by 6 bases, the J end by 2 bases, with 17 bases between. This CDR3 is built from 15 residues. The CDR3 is CASSPKGGETYEQYV. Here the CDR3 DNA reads TGTGCCAGCAGTCCCAAGGGCGGGGAAACCTACGAGCAGTACGTC.

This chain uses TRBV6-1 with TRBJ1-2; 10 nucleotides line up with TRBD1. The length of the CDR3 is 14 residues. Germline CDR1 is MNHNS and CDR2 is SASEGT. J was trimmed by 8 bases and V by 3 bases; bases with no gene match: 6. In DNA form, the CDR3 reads TGTGCCAGCAGTGACGGACAGGGGGGCGGCGGCTACACCTTC. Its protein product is CASSDGQGGGGYTF.

In DNA, the CDR3 is TGTGCCAGCAGCGTTAGACAGGTCCTACCTAACTATGGCTACACCTTC. This codes for CASSVRQVLPNYGYTF. V and J are TRBV5-4 and TRBJ1-2, with D possibly TRBD1 on 6 matching bases. The V and J ends lost 4 bases and 0 bases respectively, with 16 bases between them. CDR3 length equals 16 residues. The germline V gene has CDR1 SGHNT and CDR2 YYREEE (reference sequence).

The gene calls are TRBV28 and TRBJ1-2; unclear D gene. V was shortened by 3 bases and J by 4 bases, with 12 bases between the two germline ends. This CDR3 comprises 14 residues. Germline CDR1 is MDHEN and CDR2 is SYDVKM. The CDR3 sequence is CASSFGSGLYGYTF. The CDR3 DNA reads TGTGCCAGCAGTTTTGGTTCAGGACTCTATGGCTACACCTTC.

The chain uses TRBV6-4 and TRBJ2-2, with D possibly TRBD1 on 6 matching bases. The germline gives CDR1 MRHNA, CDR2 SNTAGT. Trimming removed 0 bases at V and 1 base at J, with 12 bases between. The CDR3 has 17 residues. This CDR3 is CASSDSSPGQNTGELFF. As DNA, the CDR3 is TGTGCCAGCAGTGACTCTTCCCCGGGACAGAACACCGGGGAGCTGTTTTTT.

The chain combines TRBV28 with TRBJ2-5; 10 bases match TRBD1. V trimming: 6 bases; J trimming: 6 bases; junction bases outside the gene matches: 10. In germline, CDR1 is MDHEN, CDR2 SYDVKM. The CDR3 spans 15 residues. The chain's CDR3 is CASRAQGQGKKTQYF. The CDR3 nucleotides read TGTGCCAGCAGGGCACAGGGACAGGGGAAAAAGACCCAGTACTTC.